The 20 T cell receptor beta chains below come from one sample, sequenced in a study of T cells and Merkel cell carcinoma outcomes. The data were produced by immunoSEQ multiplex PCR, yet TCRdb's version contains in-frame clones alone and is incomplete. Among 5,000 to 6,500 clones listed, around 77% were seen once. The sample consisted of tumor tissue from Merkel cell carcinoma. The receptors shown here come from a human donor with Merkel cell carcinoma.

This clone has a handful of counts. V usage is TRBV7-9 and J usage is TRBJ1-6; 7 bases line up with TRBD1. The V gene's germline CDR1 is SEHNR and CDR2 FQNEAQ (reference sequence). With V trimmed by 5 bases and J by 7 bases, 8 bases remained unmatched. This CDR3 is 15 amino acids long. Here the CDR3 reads CASSQQGSGNSPLHF. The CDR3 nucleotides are TGTGCCAGCAGCCAACAGGGGAGTGGGAATTCACCCCTCCACTTT.

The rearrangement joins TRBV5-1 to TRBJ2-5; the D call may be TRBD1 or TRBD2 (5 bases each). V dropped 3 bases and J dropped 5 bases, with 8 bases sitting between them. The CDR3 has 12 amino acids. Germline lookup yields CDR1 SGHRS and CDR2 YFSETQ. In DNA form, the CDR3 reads TGCGCCAGCAGCTGGGGCGGGGAGACCCAGTACTTC. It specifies CASSWGGETQYF. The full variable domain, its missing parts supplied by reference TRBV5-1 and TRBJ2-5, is KAGVTQTPRYLIKTRGQQVTLSCSPISGHRSVSWYQQTPGQGLQFLFEYFSETQRNKGNFPGRFSGRQFSNSRSEMNVSTLELGDSALYLCASSWGGETQYFGPGTRLLVL.

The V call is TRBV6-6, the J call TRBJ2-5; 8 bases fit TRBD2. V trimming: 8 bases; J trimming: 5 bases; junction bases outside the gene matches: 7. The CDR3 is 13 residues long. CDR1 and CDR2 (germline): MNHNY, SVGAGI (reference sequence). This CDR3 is CASVGSGGETQYF. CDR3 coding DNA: TGTGCCAGCGTGGGATCGGGGGGGGAGACCCAGTACTTC.

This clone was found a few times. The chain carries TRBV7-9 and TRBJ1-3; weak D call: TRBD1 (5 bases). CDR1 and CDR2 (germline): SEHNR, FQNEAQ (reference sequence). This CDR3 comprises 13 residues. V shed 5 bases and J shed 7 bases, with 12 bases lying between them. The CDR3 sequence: CASSRERGNTIYF. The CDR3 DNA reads TGTGCCAGCAGCCGGGAAAGGGGCAACACCATATATTTT.

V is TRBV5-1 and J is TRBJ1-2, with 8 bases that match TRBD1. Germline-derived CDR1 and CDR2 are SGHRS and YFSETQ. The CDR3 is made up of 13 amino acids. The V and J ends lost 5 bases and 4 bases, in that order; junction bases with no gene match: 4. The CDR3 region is CASRQTGAYGYTF. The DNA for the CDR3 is TGCGCCAGCAGACAGACAGGGGCCTATGGCTACACCTTC. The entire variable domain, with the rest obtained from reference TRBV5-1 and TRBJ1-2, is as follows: KAGVTQTPRYLIKTRGQQVTLSCSPISGHRSVSWYQQTPGQGLQFLFEYFSETQRNKGNFPGRFSGRQFSNSRSEMNVSTLELGDSALYLCASRQTGAYGYTFGSGTRLTVV.

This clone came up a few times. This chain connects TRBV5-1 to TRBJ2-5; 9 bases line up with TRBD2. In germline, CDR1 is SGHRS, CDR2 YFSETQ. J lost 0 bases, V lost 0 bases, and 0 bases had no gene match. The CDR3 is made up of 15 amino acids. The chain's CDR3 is CASSLASGDQETQYF. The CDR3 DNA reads TGCGCCAGCAGCTTGGCTAGCGGGGACCAAGAGACCCAGTACTTC. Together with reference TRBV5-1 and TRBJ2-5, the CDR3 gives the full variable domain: KAGVTQTPRYLIKTRGQQVTLSCSPISGHRSVSWYQQTPGQGLQFLFEYFSETQRNKGNFPGRFSGRQFSNSRSEMNVSTLELGDSALYLCASSLASGDQETQYFGPGTRLLVL.

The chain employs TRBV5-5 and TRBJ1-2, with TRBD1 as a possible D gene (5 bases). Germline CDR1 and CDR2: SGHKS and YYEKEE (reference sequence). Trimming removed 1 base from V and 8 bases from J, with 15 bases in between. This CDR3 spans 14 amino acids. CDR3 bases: TGTGCCAGCAGCTTGTTCGGGGGACCAGAAGGCTACACCTTC. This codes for CASSLFGGPEGYTF.

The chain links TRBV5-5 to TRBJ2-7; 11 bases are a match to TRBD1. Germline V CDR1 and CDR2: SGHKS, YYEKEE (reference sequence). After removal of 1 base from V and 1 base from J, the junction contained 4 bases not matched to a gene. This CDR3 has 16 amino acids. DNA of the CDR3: TGTGCCAGCAGCTTGTGGGGACAGGGGGTTTCCTACGAGCAGTACTTC. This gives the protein CASSLWGQGVSYEQYF.

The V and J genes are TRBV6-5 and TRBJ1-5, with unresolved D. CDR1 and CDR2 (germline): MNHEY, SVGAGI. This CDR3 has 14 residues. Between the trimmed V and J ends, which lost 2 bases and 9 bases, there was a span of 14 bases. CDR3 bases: TGTGCCAGCAGTTACCAAAGATCGAATTCGCCCCAGCATTTT. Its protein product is CASSYQRSNSPQHF.

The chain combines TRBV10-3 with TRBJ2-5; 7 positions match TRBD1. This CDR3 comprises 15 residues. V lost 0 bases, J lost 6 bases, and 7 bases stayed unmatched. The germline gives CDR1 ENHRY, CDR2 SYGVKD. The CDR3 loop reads CAISESGGPQKTQYF. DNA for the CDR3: TGTGCCATCAGTGAGTCAGGGGGCCCACAAAAGACCCAGTACTTC.

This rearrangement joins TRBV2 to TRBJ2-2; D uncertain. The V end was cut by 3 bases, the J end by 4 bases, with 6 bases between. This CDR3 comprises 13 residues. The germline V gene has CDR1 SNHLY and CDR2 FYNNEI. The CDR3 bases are TGTGCCAGCAGTGAGCTTAGCACCGGGGAGCTGTTTTTT. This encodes CASSELSTGELFF.

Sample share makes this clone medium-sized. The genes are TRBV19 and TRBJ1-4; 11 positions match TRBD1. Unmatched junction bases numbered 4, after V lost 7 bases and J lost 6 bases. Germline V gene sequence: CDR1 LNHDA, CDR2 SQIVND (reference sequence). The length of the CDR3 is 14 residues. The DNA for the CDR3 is TGTGCCAGTATCGGGACAGGGGGTTATGAAAAACTGTTTTTT. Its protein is CASIGTGGYEKLFF.

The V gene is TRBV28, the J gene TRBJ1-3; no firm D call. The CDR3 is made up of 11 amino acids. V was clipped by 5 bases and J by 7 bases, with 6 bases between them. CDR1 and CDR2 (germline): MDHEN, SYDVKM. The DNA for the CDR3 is TGTGCCAGCAGTCTCCGGAACACCATATATTTT. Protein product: CASSLRNTIYF.

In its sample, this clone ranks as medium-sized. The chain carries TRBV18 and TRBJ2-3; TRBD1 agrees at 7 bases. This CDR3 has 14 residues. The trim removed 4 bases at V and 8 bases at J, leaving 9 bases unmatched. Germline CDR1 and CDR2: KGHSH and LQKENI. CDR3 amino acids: CASSLETGQRTQYF. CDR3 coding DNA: TGTGCCAGCTCACTAGAGACAGGGCAGCGTACGCAGTATTTT.

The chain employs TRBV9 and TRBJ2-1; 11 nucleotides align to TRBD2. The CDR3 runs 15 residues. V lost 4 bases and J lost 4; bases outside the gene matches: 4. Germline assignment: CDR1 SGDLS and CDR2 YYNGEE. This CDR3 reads CASSQGTSGYNEQFF. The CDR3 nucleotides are TGTGCCAGCAGCCAGGGGACTAGCGGATACAATGAGCAGTTCTTC.

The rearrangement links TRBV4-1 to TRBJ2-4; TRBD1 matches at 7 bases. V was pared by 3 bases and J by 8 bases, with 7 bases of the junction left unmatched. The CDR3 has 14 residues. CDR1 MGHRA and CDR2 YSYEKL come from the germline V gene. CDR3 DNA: TGCGCCAGCAGCCAGCAGGGGGTGAGCCACATTCAGTACTTC. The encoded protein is CASSQQGVSHIQYF.

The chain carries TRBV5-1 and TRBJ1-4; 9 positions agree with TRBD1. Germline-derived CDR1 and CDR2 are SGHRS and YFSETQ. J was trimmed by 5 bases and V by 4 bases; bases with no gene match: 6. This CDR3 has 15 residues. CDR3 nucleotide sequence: TGCGCCAGCAGCCCACTGGGACAGGGAAATGAAAAACTGTTTTTT. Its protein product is CASSPLGQGNEKLFF.

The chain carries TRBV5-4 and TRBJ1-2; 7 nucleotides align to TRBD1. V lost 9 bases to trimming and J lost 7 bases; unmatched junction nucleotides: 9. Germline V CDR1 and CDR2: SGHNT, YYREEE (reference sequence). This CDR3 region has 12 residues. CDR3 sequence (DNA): TGTGCCATCAAACGACAGGGTCTTGGCTACACCTTC. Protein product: CAIKRQGLGYTF.

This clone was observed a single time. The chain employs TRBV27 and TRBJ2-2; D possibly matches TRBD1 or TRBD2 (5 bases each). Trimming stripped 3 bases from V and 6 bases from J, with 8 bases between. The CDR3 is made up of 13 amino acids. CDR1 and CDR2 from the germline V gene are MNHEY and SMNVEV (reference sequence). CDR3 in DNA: TGTGCCAGCAGTTTTTCGGGGCCCGGGGAGCTGTTTTTT. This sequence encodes CASSFSGPGELFF.

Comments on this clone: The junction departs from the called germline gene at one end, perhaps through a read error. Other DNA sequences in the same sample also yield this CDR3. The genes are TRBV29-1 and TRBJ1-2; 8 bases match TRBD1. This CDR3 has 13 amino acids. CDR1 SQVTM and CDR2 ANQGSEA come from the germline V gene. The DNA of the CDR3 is TGCAGCGTCGCAGGGGGCGAGGGGGATGGTTACACCTTC. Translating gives CSVAGGEGDGYTF.